This T cell receptor (beta chain) was identified in a study of blood T cell repertoires in COVID-19. Across the study: The United States, Italy and Spain were the sources of the acute and convalescent COVID-19 samples. In each case, the material was cDNA or gDNA derived from T cells, B-cell-depleted T cells, or PBMCs.

Some clones are missing from TCRdb's copy, which holds only in-frame ones; the method was immunoSEQ multiplex PCR. Altogether under 250,000 clones are present, around 79% being singletons, with the ten largest covering almost 6%. The CDR3 is 13 amino acids. Germline V gene sequence: CDR1 SGDLS, CDR2 YYNGEE. Trimming stripped 2 bases from V and 5 bases from J, with 10 bases between. The TCR originated in a woman between 40 and 55 years old with COVID-19, enrolled during active disease. The sequencing input was peripheral blood. The gene calls are TRBV9 and TRBJ1-2; possible D gene TRBD1, 6 bases. The CDR3 is CASSVDSLYGYTF. The CDR3 nucleotides are TGTGCCAGCAGCGTGGACAGCTTATATGGCTACACCTTC.